A single T cell receptor (beta chain) is shown here with its context. Its matching antigen is unknown. The sample belongs to a study of early stage breast cancer tumors. About the research overall: Eight or nine ER+/PR+/HER2- tumors were invasive ductal; a few were invasive lobular. Samples were sequenced at roughly 10-fold average coverage. Study findings and constraints: Tumor and normal breast were distinguished via blood comparison in most of the 16 patients.

Each sample had two DNA replicates, about 0.5 ug blood or around 1.4 ug tissue. Profiled with immunoSEQ multiplex PCR; TCRdb holds only in-frame clones, not every one. The data show over 11,000 clones, 79% seen once. The CDR3 sequence is 12 residues long. Germline V gene data show CDR1 as KGHSH and CDR2 as LQKENI. V was trimmed by 0 bases and J by 11 bases, leaving 10 bases between them. Sequencing was carried out using normal breast tissue next to the tumor. The genes are TRBV18 and TRBJ1-1; D possibly corresponds to TRBD1 (5 bases). The origin of this receptor is a person aged 50-59 years with breast cancer. The CDR3 coding sequence is TGTGCCAGCTCACCACCGGGGGGTCACGCTTTCTTT. It is translated as CASSPPGGHAFF.